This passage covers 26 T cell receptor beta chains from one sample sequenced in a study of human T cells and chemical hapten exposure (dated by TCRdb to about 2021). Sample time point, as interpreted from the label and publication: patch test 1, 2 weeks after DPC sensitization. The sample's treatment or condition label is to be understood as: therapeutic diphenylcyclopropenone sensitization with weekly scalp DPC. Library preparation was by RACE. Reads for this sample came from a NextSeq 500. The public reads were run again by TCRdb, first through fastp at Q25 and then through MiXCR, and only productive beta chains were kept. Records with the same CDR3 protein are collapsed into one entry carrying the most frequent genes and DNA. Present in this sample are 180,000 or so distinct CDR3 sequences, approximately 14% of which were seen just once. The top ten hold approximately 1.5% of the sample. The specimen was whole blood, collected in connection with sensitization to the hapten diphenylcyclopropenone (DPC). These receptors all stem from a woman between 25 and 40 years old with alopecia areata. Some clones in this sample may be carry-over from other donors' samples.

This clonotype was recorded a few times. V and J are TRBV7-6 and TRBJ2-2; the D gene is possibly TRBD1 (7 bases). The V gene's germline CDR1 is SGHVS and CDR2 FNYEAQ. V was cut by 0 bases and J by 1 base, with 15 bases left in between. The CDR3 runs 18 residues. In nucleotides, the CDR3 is TGTGCCAGCAGCTTAGCCTTTCCAGGGGGAGGGAACACCGGGGAGCTGTTTTTT. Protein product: CASSLAFPGGGNTGELFF. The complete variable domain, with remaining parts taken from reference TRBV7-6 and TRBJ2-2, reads GAGVSQSPRYKVTKRGQDVALRCDPISGHVSLYWYRQALGQGPEFLTYFNYEAQQDKSGLPNDRFSAERPEGSISTLTIQRTEQRDSAMYRCASSLAFPGGGNTGELFFGEGSRLTVL.

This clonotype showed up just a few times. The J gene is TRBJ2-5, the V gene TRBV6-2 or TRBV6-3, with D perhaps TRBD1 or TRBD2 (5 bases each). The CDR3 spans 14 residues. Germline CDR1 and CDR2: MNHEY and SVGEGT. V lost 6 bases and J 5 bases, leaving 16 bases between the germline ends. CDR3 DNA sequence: TGTGCCAGCAGACGGGACCGCCCTCGTGAGACCCAGTACTTC. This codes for CASRRDRPRETQYF.

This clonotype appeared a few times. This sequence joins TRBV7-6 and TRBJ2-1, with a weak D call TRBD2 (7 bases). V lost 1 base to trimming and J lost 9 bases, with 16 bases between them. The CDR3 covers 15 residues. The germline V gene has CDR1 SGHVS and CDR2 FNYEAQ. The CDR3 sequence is CASSLEGGGLFEQFF. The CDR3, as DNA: TGTGCCAGCAGCTTAGAGGGGGGAGGGCTTTTTGAGCAGTTCTTC.

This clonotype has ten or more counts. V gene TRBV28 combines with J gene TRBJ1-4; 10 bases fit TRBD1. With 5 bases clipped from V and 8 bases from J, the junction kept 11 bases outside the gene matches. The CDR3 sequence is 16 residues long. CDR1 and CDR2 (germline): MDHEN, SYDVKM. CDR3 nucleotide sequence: TGTGCCAGCAGTCCCCTGGGACAGGGGTTAGGGGAAAAACTGTTTTTT. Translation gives CASSPLGQGLGEKLFF.

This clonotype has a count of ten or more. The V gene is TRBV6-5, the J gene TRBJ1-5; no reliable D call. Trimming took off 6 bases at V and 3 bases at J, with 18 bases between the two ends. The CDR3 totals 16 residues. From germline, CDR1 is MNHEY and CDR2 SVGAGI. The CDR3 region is CASSSRPPEFNQPQHF. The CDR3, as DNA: TGTGCCAGCAGCTCCCGACCGCCGGAATTCAATCAGCCCCAGCATTTT.

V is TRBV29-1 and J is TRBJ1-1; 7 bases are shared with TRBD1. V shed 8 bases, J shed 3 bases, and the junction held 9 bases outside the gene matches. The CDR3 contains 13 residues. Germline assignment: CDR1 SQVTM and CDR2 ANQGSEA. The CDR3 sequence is CSSSGTVDTEAFF. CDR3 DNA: TGCAGCTCGTCCGGGACAGTGGACACTGAAGCTTTCTTT.

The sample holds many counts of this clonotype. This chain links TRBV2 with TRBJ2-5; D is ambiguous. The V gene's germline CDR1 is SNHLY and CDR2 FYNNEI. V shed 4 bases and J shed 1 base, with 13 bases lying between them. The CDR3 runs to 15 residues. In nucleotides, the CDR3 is TGTGCCAGCAGTGGTGCCCTCCGCGGCCAAGAGACCCAGTACTTC. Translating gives CASSGALRGQETQYF.

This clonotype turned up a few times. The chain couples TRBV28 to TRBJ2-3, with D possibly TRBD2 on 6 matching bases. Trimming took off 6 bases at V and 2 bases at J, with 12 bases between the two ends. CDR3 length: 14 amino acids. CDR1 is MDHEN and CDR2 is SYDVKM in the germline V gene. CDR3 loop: CASRTGLNTDTQYF. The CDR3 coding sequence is TGTGCCAGCAGAACGGGACTGAACACAGATACGCAGTATTTT.

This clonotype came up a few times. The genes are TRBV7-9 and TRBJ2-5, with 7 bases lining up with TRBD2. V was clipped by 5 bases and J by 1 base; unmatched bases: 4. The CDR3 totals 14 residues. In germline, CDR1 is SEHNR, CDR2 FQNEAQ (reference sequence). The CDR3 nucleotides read TGTGCCAGCAGCCCCGGGACTATCCAAGAGACCCAGTACTTC. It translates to CASSPGTIQETQYF.

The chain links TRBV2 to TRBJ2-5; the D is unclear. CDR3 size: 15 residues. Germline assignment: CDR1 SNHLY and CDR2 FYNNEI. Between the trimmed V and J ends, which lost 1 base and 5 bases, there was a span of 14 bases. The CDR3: CASSEGVGPSETQYF. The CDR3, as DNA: TGTGCCAGCAGTGAAGGGGTAGGACCGTCCGAGACCCAGTACTTC.

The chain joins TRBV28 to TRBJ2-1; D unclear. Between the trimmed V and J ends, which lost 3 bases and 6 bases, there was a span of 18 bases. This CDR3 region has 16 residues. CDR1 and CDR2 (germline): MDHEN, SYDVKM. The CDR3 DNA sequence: TGTGCCAGCAGTTTTAATAGAAAACAAATGTCCAATGAGCAGTTCTTC. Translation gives CASSFNRKQMSNEQFF. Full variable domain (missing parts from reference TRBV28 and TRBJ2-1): DVKVTQSSRYLVKRTGEKVFLECVQDMDHENMFWYRQDPGLGLRLIYFSYDVKMKEKGDIPEGYSVSREKKERFSLILESASTNQTSMYLCASSFNRKQMSNEQFFGPGTRLTVL.

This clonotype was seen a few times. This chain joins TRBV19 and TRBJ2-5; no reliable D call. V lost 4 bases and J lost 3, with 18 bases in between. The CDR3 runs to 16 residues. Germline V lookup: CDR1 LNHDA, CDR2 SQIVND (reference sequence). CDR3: CASSRHEAQLKETQYF. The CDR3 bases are TGTGCCAGTAGTAGACACGAAGCACAGCTAAAAGAGACCCAGTACTTC.

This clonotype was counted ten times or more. Here the CDR3 reads CASSVGGSTYEQYF. CDR3 nucleotides: TGTGCCAGCAGCGTAGGAGGGAGCACCTACGAGCAGTACTTC. The rearrangement links TRBV9 to TRBJ2-7; D is perhaps TRBD2 (5 bases). Germline V gene sequence: CDR1 SGDLS, CDR2 YYNGEE. The CDR3 contains 14 residues. V was shortened by 0 bases and J by 2 bases, with 9 bases between the two germline ends.

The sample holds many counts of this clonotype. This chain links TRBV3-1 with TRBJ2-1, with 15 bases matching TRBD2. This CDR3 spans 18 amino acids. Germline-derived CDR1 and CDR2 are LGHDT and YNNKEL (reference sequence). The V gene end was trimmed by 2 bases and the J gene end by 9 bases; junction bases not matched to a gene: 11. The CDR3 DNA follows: TGTGCCAGCAGCCAATACTTCCGGACTAGCGGGGGGGCCCCTGAGCAGTTCTTC. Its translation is CASSQYFRTSGGAPEQFF.

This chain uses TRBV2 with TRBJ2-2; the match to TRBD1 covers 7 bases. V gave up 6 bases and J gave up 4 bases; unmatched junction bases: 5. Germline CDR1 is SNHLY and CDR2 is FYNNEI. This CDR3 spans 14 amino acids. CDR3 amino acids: CASRDRVGTGELFF. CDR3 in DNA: TGTGCCAGCAGAGACAGGGTGGGCACCGGGGAGCTGTTTTTT.

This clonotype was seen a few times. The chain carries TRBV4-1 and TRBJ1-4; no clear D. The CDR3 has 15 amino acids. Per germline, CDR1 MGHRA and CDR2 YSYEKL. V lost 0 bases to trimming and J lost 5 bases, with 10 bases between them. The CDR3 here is CASSQDPQENEKLFF. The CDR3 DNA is TGCGCCAGCAGCCAAGACCCCCAAGAAAATGAAAAACTGTTTTTT.

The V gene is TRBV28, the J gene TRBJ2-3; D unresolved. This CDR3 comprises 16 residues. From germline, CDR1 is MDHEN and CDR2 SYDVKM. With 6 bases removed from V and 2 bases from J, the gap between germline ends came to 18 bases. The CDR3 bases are TGTGCCAGCAGCCTACCCACGGGCCGCTACACAGATACGCAGTATTTT. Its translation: CASSLPTGRYTDTQYF.

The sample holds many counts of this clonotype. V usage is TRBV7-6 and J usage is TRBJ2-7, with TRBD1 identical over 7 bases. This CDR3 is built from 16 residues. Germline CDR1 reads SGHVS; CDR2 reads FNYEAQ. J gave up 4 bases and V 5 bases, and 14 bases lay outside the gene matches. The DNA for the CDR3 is TGTGCCAGCAGCGCCCGGGACAGTCCTAACTCGTACGAGCAGTACTTC. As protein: CASSARDSPNSYEQYF.

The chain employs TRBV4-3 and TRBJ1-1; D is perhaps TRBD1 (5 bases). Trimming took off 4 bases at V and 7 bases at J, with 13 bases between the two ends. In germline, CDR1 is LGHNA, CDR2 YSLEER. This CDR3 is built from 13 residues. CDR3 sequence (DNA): TGCGCCAGCAGCCTACGACTGCAGGGTGAAGCTTTCTTT. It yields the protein CASSLRLQGEAFF.

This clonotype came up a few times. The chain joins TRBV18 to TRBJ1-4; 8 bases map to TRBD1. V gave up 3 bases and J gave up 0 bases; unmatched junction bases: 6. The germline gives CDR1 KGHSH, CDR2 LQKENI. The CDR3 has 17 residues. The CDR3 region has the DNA TGTGCCAGCTCACCTACAGGACAGGGCCCAACTAATGAAAAACTGTTTTTT. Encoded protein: CASSPTGQGPTNEKLFF.

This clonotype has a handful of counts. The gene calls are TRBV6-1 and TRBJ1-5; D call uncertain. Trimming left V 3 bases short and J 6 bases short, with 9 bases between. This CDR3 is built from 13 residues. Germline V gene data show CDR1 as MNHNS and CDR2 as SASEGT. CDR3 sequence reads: CASSETRIQPQHF. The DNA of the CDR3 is TGTGCCAGCAGTGAGACCCGGATTCAGCCCCAGCATTTT.

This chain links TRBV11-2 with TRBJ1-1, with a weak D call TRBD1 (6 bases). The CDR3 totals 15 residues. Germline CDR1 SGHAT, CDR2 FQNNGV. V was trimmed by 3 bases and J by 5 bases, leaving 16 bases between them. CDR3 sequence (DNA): TGTGCCAGCAGCTTGCAGACAGGCCTCTGGACTGAAGCTTTCTTT. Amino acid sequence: CASSLQTGLWTEAFF.

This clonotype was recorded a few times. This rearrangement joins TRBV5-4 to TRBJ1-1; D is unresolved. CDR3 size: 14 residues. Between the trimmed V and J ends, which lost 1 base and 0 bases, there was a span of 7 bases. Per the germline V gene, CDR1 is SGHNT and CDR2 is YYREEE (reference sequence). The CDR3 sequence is CASSLSALNTEAFF. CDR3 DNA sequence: TGTGCCAGCAGCTTGAGCGCCCTGAACACTGAAGCTTTCTTT.

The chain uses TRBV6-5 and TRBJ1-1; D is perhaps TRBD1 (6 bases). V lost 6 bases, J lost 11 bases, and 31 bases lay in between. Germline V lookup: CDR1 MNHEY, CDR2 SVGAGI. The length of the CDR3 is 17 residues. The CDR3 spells CASSPRGPGHASGDAFF. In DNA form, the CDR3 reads TGTGCCAGCAGCCCACGGGGCCCGGGACACGCTTCGGGGGATGCTTTCTTT.

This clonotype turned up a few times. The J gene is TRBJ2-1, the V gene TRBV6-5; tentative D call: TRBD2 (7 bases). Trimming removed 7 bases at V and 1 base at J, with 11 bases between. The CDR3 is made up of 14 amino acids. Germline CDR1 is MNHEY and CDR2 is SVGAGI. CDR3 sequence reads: CASMRGTSYNEQFF. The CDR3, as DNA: TGTGCCAGCATGCGGGGGACATCCTACAATGAGCAGTTCTTC.

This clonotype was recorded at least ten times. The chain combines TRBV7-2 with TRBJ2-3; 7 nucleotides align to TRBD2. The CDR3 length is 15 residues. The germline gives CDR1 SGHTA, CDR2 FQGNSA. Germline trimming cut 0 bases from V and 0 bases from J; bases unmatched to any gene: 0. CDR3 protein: CASSLAGGSTDTQYF. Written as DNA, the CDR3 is TGTGCCAGCAGCTTAGCGGGAGGGAGCACAGATACGCAGTATTTT.